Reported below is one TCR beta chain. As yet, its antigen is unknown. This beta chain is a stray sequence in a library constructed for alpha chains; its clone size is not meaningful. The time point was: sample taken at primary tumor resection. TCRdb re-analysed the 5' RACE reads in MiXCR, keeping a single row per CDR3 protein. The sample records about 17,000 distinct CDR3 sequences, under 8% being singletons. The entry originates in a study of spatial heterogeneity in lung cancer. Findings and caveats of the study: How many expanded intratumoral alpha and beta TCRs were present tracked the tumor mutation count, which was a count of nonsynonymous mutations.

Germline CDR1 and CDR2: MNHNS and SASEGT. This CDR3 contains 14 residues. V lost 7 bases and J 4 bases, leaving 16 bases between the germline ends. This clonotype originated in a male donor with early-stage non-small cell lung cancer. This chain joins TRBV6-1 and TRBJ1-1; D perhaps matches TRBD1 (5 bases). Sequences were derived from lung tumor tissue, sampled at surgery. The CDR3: CASNHGGRATEAFF. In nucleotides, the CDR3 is TGTGCCAGCAATCACGGGGGGAGGGCCACTGAAGCTTTCTTT.